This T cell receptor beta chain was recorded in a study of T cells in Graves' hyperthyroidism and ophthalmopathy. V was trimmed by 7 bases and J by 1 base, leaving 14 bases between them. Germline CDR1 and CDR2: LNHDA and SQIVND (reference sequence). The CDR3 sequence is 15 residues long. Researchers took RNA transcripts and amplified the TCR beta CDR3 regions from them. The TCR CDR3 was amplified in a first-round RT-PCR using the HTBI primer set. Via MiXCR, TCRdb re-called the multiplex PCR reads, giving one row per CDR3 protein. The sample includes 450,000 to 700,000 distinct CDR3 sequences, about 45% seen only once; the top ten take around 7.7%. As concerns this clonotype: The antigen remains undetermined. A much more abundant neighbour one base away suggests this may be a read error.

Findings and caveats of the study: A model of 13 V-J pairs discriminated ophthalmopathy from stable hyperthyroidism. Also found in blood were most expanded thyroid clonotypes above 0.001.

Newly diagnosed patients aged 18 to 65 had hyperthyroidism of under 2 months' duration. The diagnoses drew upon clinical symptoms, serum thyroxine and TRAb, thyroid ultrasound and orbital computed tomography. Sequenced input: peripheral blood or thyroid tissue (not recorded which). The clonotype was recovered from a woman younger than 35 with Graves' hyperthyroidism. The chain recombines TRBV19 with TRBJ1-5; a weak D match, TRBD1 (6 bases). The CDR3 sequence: CASNSIGQSNQPQHF. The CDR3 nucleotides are TGTGCCAGTAATTCAATCGGACAGAGCAATCAGCCCCAGCATTTT. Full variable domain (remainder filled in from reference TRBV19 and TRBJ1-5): DGGITQSPKYLFRKEGQNVTLSCEQNLNHDAMYWYRQDPGQGLRLIYYSQIVNDFQKGDIAEGYSVSREKKESFPLTVTSAQKNPTAFYLCASNSIGQSNQPQHFGDGTRLSIL.